Detailed here is one T cell receptor beta chain. Its antigen remains unknown. Molecular barcoded adaptors covering alpha/delta and beta/gamma chains were used on roughly 400 ng RNA. In TCRdb, the reads were re-called with MiXCR into one record per CDR3 protein. The sample comprises 13,000 to 15,000 distinct CDR3 sequences, roughly 22% of which are singletons, and 80% rests with the top ten. The trim removed 5 bases at V and 0 bases at J, leaving 11 bases unmatched. Germline CDR1 and CDR2: SGHTA and FQGNSA. CDR3 size: 17 residues. These data originate in a study of read filtering for tumor transcriptome and immune sequencing. Study information: Patients were about 17 male and 13 to 15 female, mean age 65.9 years, range about 40 to 85. By R-ISS, stages I, II and III held around 8, 15 and 7 patients. Whole-transcriptome libraries were prepared after DNase treatment. Study-wide results and limits: Roughly 79% of IR-seq clonotypes had one read, totaling about 3.5% of reads; RNA-seq: 74.6% and 44.6%.

The chain couples TRBV7-2 to TRBJ2-3; 7 bases match TRBD1. The sample consisted of a population of CD138-negative cells sorted from bone marrow. This TCR was sampled from a donor older than 35 with multiple myeloma. This CDR3 is CASSNRDRYPSTDTQYF. Written as DNA, the CDR3 is TGTGCCAGCAGCAATCGGGACAGATACCCTAGCACAGATACGCAGTATTTT.